This paragraph covers one TCR beta chain sequence. V dropped 3 bases and J dropped 4; count of bases not matched to a gene: 4. Germline values: CDR1 SGHVS, CDR2 FQNEAQ. The CDR3 is 15 residues long. TCRdb re-derived calls from the RT-PCR reads in MiXCR, one entry per CDR3 protein. This sample carries hundreds of thousands of distinct CDR3 sequences, 13% to 15% of them seen once, and the ten largest clones take roughly 3.9%. Sequencing was carried out using memory CD4+ T cells from blood. The rearrangement links TRBV7-8 to TRBJ2-2; 8 bases are shared with TRBD2. The receptor comes from a female donor in good health, serving as a healthy control. The CDR3 loop reads CASSFGGRSTGELFF. For the CDR3, the DNA is TGTGCCAGCAGCTTTGGCGGGAGGTCCACCGGGGAGCTGTTTTTT.